The T cell receptor beta chain under discussion was sequenced for a study of T cell responses to AZD1222 COVID-19 vaccine (TCRdb year 2021). Context from the whole study: AZD1222 recipients given second doses at about 4 weeks or at about 12 weeks were pooled, since spike-specific TCR depth and breadth were not found to differ between the two schedules. A total of 233 trial participants underwent TCR sequencing, of whom roughly 210 had received two doses of AZD1222 and some 25 had received two doses of the MenACWY control vaccine. Trial participants were enrolled into age subgroups of 18-55, 56-69 and 70-plus years, which contained about 150, 28 and 57 TCR-sequenced participants, respectively. Study-wide findings and limitations: Conclusions about previously exposed vaccinees are limited because only 6 or 7 AZD1222 recipients were SARS-CoV-2 seropositive at baseline. Because no day 14 peak-response samples were available, the repertoires could be characterized only after the peak T cell response. Nearly half of unique spike-specific TCRs reportedly recognized epitopes outside regions mutated in the B.1.351 and B.1.1.7 variants. Spike-specific TCR breadth and depth rose significantly after two AZD1222 doses compared with day 0 and with MenACWY recipients. The whole spike protein was spanned by vaccine-associated CD4 TCRs, and dominant responses were seen in regions 160-218 and 743-854. In the small 56-69-year group, the increase in depth fell short of significance, most likely because of low power. Most participants were white British and females outnumbered males, and the authors suggested that clonal diversity may have been underestimated.

The CDR3 regions of human TCRbeta chains were subjected to immunosequencing. In the original analysis: Repertoire TCRs were matched against a reference library of SARS-CoV-2-specific TCRs generated with the MIRA antigen-specificity platform. Breadth meant the fraction of unique TCRs that were SARS-CoV-2-associated, whereas depth meant the fraction of total T cells that were SARS-CoV-2-associated. Using the MIRA data, each spike-specific TCR was mapped to the spike region that the TCR reacts to and placed in a CD4 or CD8 class. Log10-transformed breadth and depth values were compared by one-way ANOVA with Sidak's multiple comparisons tests. TCRdb took over this immuneACCESS table, retaining in-frame rearrangements with V and J assigned. Such tables are incomplete; in checked studies, under half of the missing clones stem from an unresolved V gene, and the remainder is unexplained. That table gives V, J and clone size, and the DNA gave D and trimming. The sample table holds some 120,000 clones, of which 70% to 90% were seen once. Of the sample, 9.4% is held by the ten largest clones.

This specimen's time point label, interpreted: baseline before first vaccination. Vaccinee samples came from UK trials COV001 and COV002, including a single-blind randomized controlled phase 2/3 trial of AZD1222 (ChAdOx1 nCoV-19) in healthy adults. Trial participant PBMC samples were collected at day 0 and day 28 after the second dose for TCRbeta chain sequencing. In the case of this clone: It has no known antigen specificity. Qualities for individual bases were not recorded, and no much larger clone is one base off.

The CDR3 starts with the cysteine, ends with the phenylalanine, and has 12 residues. Only the CDR3 portion is preserved as DNA: 36 bases, with reading frame beginning at the first base. CDR1 and CDR2 were assigned from the germline V gene (reference sequence) as GTSNPN and SVGIG. The TCR sequence derives from an adult in good health. The chain is encoded by TRBV30 joined to TRBJ1-5; perhaps TRBD1 is the D gene, with 6 bases matching. This specimen was peripheral blood, taken on day 0 of AZD1222 vaccination. This receptor carries the CDR3 CGGGRAGQPQHF. The DNA reads as follows: TGTGGTGGGGGGCGCGCGGGGCAGCCCCAGCATTTT.